These T cell receptor beta chains were read from a single sample in a study of shared clonotypes between healthy human individuals. Clones were read by immunoSEQ multiplex PCR, and TCRdb kept only the in-frame ones, dropping some. This sample carries over 850,000 clones, 75% to 85% of them seen once, and the ten largest clones take around 0.47%. Sample: memory CD4+ T cells from PBMCs. These receptor sequences come from a man aged 18 to 29 in good health. Some clones in this sample may be carry-over from other donors' samples. The conserved cysteine and the conserved F or W are not part of the CDR3 here. The order of the fields is V gene, J gene, clone size, CDR3 protein. Part of the rows lack a size; the others show once, few, many or a class for expanded clones.

TRBV5-1	TRBJ2-2	NA	ASSLAGTANTGELF
TRBV15	TRBJ2-3	NA	AISGEGLADLRTDTQY
TRBV9	TRBJ2-5	NA	ASSVQAQETQY
TRBV6-1	TRBJ2-1	NA	ASSAGTGSYNEQF
TRBV18	TRBJ1-4	NA	ASSPPGQWGFEKLF
TRBV11-3	TRBJ2-1	NA	ASSPSGIFSYNEQF
TRBV7-2	TRBJ2-2	NA	ASSRSVSGRRELF
TRBV5-1	TRBJ2-1	NA	ASSSTGTAYNEQF
TRBV11-3	TRBJ2-1	few	ASSLGVGEHSYNEQF
TRBV5-1	TRBJ2-5	NA	ASSSGDSPFETQY
TRBV5-1	TRBJ2-7	NA	ASSLTAGPWGDPYEQY
TRBV12-5	TRBJ2-1	NA	ASGLGGRAGEQF
TRBV6-5	TRBJ2-7	NA	ASSYSGLAGTYEQY
TRBV11-3	TRBJ2-2	NA	ASSRTGLEAGELF
TRBV5-4	TRBJ2-5	NA	ASSLGHPQETQY
TRBV27	TRBJ2-7	NA	ASSLDRENYEQY
TRBV30	TRBJ2-1	NA	AWSALATYNEQF
TRBV5-8	TRBJ2-7	NA	ASSLTGGYEQY
TRBV11-2	TRBJ2-2	once	ASSVGDRVTGELF
TRBV27	TRBJ2-3	NA	ASIKGGGSPGDTQY
TRBV6-4	TRBJ2-3	NA	ASSLLAGGSDTQY
TRBV5-1	TRBJ2-2	NA	ASSLIAGVGTGELF
TRBV6-1	TRBJ1-1	NA	ASSPLPGQNSEAF
TRBV7-2	TRBJ2-3	NA	ASSFRREGDTQY
TRBV10-3	TRBJ1-1	few	AIERNRGVNTEAF
TRBV30	TRBJ2-3	few	AWTSGSGDTQY
TRBV5-5	TRBJ2-7	NA	ASSLSSGNSYEQY
TRBV6-6	TRBJ2-3	NA	ASSPGTPRTDTQY
TRBV30	TRBJ2-3	NA	AWSAQGVDTDTQY
TRBV11-2	TRBJ1-2	once	ASSPVAGIYSYT
TRBV28	TRBJ2-1	NA	ASSSREGWSYNEQF
TRBV29-1	TRBJ2-3	NA	TLRDGTDTQY
TRBV30	TRBJ1-1	NA	AWRGWNTEAF
TRBV2	TRBJ1-6	NA	ASSERQGNSPLH
TRBV7-2	TRBJ1-1	many	ASSYGTSTEAF
TRBV29-1	TRBJ1-2	NA	SAKGSGYGYT
TRBV5-1	TRBJ2-1	few	ASREGSGTYNEQF
TRBV5-8	TRBJ1-1	many	ASSRRGGSNTEAF
TRBV5-4	TRBJ2-5	NA	ASSLVSRAQETQY
TRBV25-1	TRBJ2-5	NA	ASRKNAAEETQY
TRBV5-1	TRBJ1-5	few	ASSLVPGPNQPQH
TRBV28	TRBJ2-7	NA	ASSGQGMSSYEQY
TRBV5-4	TRBJ2-3	NA	ASSRGPGDQSTDTQY
TRBV12-5	TRBJ2-3	NA	ASATGASGNTDTQY
TRBV6-5	TRBJ2-2	NA	ASSYGRGDTGELF
TRBV28	TRBJ1-1	NA	ASSFIFPQGQNTEAF
TRBV6-6	TRBJ2-7	NA	ASHKTRGSYEQY